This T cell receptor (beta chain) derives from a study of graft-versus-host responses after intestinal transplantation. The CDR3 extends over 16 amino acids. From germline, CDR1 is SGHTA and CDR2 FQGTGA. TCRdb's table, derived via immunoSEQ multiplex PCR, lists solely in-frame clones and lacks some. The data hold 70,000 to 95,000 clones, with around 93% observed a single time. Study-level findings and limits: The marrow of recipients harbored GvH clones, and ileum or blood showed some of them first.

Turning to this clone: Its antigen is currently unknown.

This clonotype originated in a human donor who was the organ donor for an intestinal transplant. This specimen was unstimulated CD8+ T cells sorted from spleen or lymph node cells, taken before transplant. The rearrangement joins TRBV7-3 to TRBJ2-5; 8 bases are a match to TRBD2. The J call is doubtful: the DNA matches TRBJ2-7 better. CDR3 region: CASSLSPGGPDDEQYF. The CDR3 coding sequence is TGTGCCAGCAGCTTAAGTCCGGGAGGGCCGGATGACGAGCAGTACTTC.